Below, one T cell receptor (beta chain) is given with its context. The table came from immunoSEQ multiplex PCR; TCRdb's copy has only in-frame clones and leaves some out. The sample has approximately 82,000 clones, approximately 94% seen once; the top ten hold approximately 4.8%. These data come from a study of control samples from healthy donors and cancer patients. CDR1 SGHAT and CDR2 FQNNGV come from the germline V gene. Trimming pared 1 base from V and 9 bases from J, leaving 16 bases between. This CDR3 region has 15 residues. The TCR sequence derives from a young woman in good health. The chain joins TRBV11-2 to TRBJ2-1; D might be TRBD1 or TRBD2, each matching 6 bases. Sequenced sample: blood. CDR3 amino acids: CASSLGRLGGGEQFF. The CDR3 DNA reads TGTGCCAGCAGCTTAGGCCGACTAGGGGGTGGTGAGCAGTTCTTC.